The entry that follows covers one TCR beta chain sequence. Antigen unknown. This entry is derived from a study of blood T cells in healthy people across ages. Whole-study results and caveats: Changes seen in expanded clonotypes were possibly confounded by donor CMV status left unknown.

CDR1 is SGHRS and CDR2 is YFSETQ in the germline V gene. There are 12 residues in the CDR3. V shed 2 bases and J shed 9 bases, with 9 bases lying between them. Then a second PCR, running roughly 7 to 11 cycles, was carried out with a sample-barcoded 5' primer and a J-beta primer mix. Unique molecular identifiers of 12 random nucleotides labeled each cDNA. TCRdb fed the 5' RACE reads into MiXCR, producing one record per CDR3 protein. The sample contains 710,000 or so distinct CDR3 sequences, 20% to 25% of which appear only once. Investigators took about 9.4 milliliters of peripheral blood from every donor.

The sequence derives from an older man in good health. The chain links TRBV5-1 to TRBJ2-1, with TRBD1 as a possible D gene (5 bases). Sequencing was done on a sample of blood. CDR3 DNA: TGCGCCAGCAGCTTTCTAGGGGCTGAGCAGTTCTTC. This translates into CASSFLGAEQFF.